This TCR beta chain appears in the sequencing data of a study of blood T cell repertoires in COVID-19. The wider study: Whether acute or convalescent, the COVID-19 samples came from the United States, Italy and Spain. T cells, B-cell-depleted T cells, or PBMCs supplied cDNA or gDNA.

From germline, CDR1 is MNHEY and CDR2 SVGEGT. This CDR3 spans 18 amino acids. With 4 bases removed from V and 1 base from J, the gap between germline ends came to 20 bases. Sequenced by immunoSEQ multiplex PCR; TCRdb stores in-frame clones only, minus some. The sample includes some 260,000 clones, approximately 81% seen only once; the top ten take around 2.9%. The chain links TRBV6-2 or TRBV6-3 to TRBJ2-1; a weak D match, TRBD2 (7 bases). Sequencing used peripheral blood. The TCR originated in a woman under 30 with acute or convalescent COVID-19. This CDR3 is CASSSAPWGGTSYNEQFF. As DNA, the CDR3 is TGTGCCAGCAGTTCCGCCCCCTGGGGGGGGACATCCTACAATGAGCAGTTCTTC.